The clone carrying this T cell receptor beta chain came up many times. What it recognizes is unknown. This sample was taken from a study of neurological immune-mediated disorders. General study results and limits: Across subjects, no CDR3 amino acid sequence appeared in expanded clones of more than one subject, a finding that suggested private repertoires in all groups.

This CDR3 region has 17 residues. In Maryland, USA, blood bank volunteers were the healthy controls. The unsorted libraries originated from 2 million PBMCs kept at -80 C. Synthesis of cDNA was carried out by template-switch 5'RACE. The reaction used 10-nucleotide random UMIs. MiXCR, run by TCRdb on the 5' RACE reads, gives a single entry per CDR3 protein. Of about 27,000 distinct CDR3 sequences in the sample, 20% to 25% are singletons; the top ten hold roughly 17%. The sample taken for sequencing was PBMCs. This clonotype originated in a woman between 55 and 75 years old in good health. The V gene is TRBV21-1, the J gene TRBJ1-1; no DNA check was done on the table's D call, TRBD1. TRBV21-1 is a pseudogene. CDR3 sequence (DNA): TGTGCCAGCAGCAAAGGAACCTGGACAGCCTGGAACACTGAAGCTTTCTTT. It specifies CASSKGTWTAWNTEAFF.